This TCR beta chain is drawn from a study of blood T cell repertoires in COVID-19. Study-wide background: T cells, B-cell-depleted T cells, or PBMCs supplied cDNA or gDNA.

Repertoires were generated with immunoSEQ multiplex PCR, while TCRdb's copy carries only in-frame clones and drops some. Here the sample spans 200,000 to 250,000 clones, roughly nine tenths being singletons. The Seattle site enrolled patients during active infection and followed them longitudinally. Germline CDR1 MNHEY, CDR2 SMNVEV (reference sequence). The length of the CDR3 is 15 residues. V was shortened by 1 base and J by 5 bases, with 12 bases between the two germline ends. What was sequenced was peripheral blood. The TCR originated in a man in his sixties with COVID-19, enrolled during active disease. The chain carries TRBV27 and TRBJ2-1; D possibly corresponds to TRBD2 (6 bases). CDR3 DNA sequence: TGTGCCAGCAGTTTATGGGGGGAGTTCAACAATGAGCAGTTCTTC. This sequence encodes CASSLWGEFNNEQFF.